The next 7 T cell receptor beta chains were all read from a single sample in a study of blood T cell repertoires in COVID-19. Assay used: immunoSEQ multiplex PCR; TCRdb lists only in-frame clones, some missing. The sample includes under 150,000 clones, about 85% seen only once; the top ten take approximately 13%. The specimen sequenced was peripheral blood. The receptors derive from a human donor in a cohort sampled during active COVID-19.

In its sample, this clone was seen once. The chain employs TRBV28 and TRBJ1-6; TRBD1 agrees at 7 bases. Germline loops: CDR1 MDHEN, CDR2 SYDVKM. The CDR3 spans 16 residues. V lost 5 bases and J lost 4; bases outside the gene matches: 8. The CDR3: CASSTQGSPYNSPLHF. The CDR3 bases are TGTGCCAGCAGTACACAGGGGTCGCCATATAATTCACCCCTCCACTTT.

This clone is a singleton in its sample. The chain has TRBV7-9 and TRBJ1-3; D unresolved. Germline loops: CDR1 SEHNR, CDR2 FQNEAQ (reference sequence). The CDR3 has 14 residues. Trimming removed 1 base from V and 3 bases from J, with 7 bases in between. The DNA of the CDR3 is TGTGCCAGCAGCTTAGGAACAGATGGAAACACCATATATTTT. Residues: CASSLGTDGNTIYF.

The CDR3 DNA sequence: TGTGCCACCACCTACAGGGAGAACTATGGCTACACCTTC. Protein sequence: CATTYRENYGYTF. The gene calls are TRBV24-1 and TRBJ1-2; a possible D gene is TRBD1 (6 bases). V was shortened by 8 bases and J by 2 bases, with 11 bases between the two germline ends. The CDR3 totals 13 residues. Germline-derived CDR1 and CDR2 are KGHDR and SFDVKD.

This chain links TRBV7-2 with TRBJ2-3, with 14 positions matching TRBD2. The CDR3 runs 16 residues. Looked up from germline, CDR1 is SGHTA and CDR2 is FQGNSA. V shed 5 bases, J shed 8 bases, and the junction held 9 bases outside the gene matches. CDR3 DNA: TGTGCCAGCAGCCCGACTAGCGGGGGGGCCAGGGGTACGCAGTATTTT. This sequence encodes CASSPTSGGARGTQYF.

J is TRBJ1-3 and V is TRBV28; D not resolved. This CDR3 comprises 15 residues. Germline V gives CDR1 MDHEN, CDR2 SYDVKM. V lost 3 bases, J lost 2 bases, and 11 bases lay in between. CDR3 sequence: CASSFRSAPGNTIYF. In DNA form, the CDR3 reads TGTGCCAGCAGTTTTCGGTCAGCGCCTGGAAACACCATATATTTT.

The chain is built from TRBV11-2 and TRBJ2-1, with TRBD2 identical over 9 bases. Germline lookup yields CDR1 SGHAT and CDR2 FQNNGV. The CDR3 loop spans 15 amino acids. V dropped 5 bases and J dropped 9; count of bases not matched to a gene: 11. This chain's CDR3 is CASSVSGGPSSEQFF. CDR3 DNA sequence: TGTGCCAGCAGCGTCAGCGGGGGGCCGTCAAGTGAGCAGTTCTTC.

This clone was seen once. The V gene is TRBV2, the J gene TRBJ2-3, with TRBD2 matching 11 bases. The germline CDR1 and CDR2 sequences are SNHLY and FYNNEI. Trimming at V came to 10 bases and at J to 2 bases, leaving 8 bases not matched to a gene. This CDR3 comprises 15 residues. The CDR3 is CANPKTSGITDTQYF. The CDR3 nucleotides are TGTGCCAACCCTAAGACTAGCGGGATCACAGATACGCAGTATTTT.